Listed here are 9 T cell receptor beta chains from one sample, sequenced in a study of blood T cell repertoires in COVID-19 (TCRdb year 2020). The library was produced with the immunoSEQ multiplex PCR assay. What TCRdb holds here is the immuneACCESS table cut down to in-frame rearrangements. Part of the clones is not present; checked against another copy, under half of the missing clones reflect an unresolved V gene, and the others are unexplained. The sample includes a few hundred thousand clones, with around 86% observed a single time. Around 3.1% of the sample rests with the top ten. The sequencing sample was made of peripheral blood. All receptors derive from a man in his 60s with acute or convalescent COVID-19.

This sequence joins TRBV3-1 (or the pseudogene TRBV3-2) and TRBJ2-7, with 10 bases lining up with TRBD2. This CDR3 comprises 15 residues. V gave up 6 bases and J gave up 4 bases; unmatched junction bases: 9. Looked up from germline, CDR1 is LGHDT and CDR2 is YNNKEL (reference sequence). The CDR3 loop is CASRRTLAGVYEQYF. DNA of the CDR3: TGTGCCAGCAGAAGGACCCTAGCGGGGGTGTACGAGCAGTACTTC.

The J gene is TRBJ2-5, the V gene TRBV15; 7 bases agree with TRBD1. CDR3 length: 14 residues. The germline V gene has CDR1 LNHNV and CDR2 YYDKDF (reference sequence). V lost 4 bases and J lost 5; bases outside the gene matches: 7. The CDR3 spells CATSTVTGSETQYF. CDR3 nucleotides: TGTGCCACCAGCACCGTGACAGGGTCGGAGACCCAGTACTTC.

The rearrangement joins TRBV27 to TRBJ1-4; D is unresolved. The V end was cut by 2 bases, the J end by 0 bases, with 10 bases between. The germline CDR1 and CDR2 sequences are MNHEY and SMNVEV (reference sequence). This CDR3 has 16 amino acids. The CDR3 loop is CASSLQKPPTNEKLFF. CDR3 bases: TGTGCCAGCAGTTTACAGAAACCTCCAACTAATGAAAAACTGTTTTTT.

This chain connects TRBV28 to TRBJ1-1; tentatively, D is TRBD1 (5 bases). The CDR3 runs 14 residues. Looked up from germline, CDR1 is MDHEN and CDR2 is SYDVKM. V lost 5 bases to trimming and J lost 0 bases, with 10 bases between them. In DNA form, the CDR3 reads TGTGCCAGCAGTACTCGACAGATGAACACTGAAGCTTTCTTT. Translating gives CASSTRQMNTEAFF.

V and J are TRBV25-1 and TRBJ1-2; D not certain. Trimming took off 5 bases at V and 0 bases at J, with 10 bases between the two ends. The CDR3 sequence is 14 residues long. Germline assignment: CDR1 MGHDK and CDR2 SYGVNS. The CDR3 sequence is CASSSHGANYGYTF. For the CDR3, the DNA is TGTGCCAGCAGTTCGCACGGGGCTAACTATGGCTACACCTTC.

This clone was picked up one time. The CDR3 reads CASSLTGTNTEAFF. In nucleotides, the CDR3 is TGTGCCAGCAGCTTGACCGGGACTAACACTGAAGCTTTCTTT. This sequence joins TRBV5-8 and TRBJ1-1, with D possibly TRBD1 on 5 matching bases. Germline V gene data show CDR1 as SGHTS and CDR2 as YDEGEE. Trimming pared 1 base from V and 2 bases from J, leaving 9 bases between. The CDR3 consists of 14 residues. The full variable domain, with the rest looked up from reference TRBV5-8 and TRBJ1-1, is EAGVTQSPTHLIKTRGQQATLRCSPISGHTSVYWYQQALGLGLQFLLWYDEGEERNRGNFPPRFSGRQFPNYSSELNVNALELEDSALYLCASSLTGTNTEAFFGQGTRLTVV.

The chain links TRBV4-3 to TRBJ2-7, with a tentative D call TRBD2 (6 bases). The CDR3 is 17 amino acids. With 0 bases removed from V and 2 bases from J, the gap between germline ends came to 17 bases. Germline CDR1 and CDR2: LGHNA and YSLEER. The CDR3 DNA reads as TGCGCCAGCAGCCAAGATGGGGTCGGCGGGGTGACCTACGAGCAGTACTTC. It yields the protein CASSQDGVGGVTYEQYF.

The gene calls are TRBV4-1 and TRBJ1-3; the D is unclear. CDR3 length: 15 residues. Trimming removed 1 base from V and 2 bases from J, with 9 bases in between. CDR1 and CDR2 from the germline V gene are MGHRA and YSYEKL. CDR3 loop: CASSQVPGTGNTIYF. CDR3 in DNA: TGCGCCAGCAGCCAAGTACCCGGGACTGGAAACACCATATATTTT.

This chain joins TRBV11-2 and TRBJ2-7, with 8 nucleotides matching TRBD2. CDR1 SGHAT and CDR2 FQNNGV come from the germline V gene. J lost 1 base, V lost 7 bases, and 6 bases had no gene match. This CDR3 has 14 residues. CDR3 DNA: TGTGCCAGCAACGAGCGGGGGCCTTCCTACGAGCAGTACTTC. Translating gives CASNERGPSYEQYF.